A selection of T cell receptor beta chains follows, all from one sample in a study of CD8+ T cells in alopecia areata. Produced via immunoSEQ multiplex PCR; TCRdb's table is partial and in-frame only. The data show 95,000 to 120,000 clones, roughly 56% seen once. Sample: CD4+ T cells sorted from blood, taken at week 24, from a patient treated with tofacitinib. The receptors come from a human donor with alopecia areata. Each CDR3 is given with its conserved first and last residue. Each record gives: D gene, J gene, V gene, clone size, CDR3 protein, CDR3 DNA. D genes are given only for firm matches. A clone size is listed for some rows: how often the clone was seen (once, few, many), or a class if it is expanded.

-,TRBJ2-2,TRBV29-1,-,CSVEIYGAGELFF,TGCAGCGTTGAGATTTACGGAGCCGGGGAGCTGTTTTTT
-,TRBJ1-2,TRBV29-1,few,CSAGGLNYGYTF,TGCAGCGCGGGGGGGCTCAACTATGGCTACACCTTC
-,TRBJ1-1,TRBV29-1,-,CSVRTDNTEAFF,TGCAGCGTCCGGACAGACAACACTGAAGCTTTCTTT
TRBD2,TRBJ2-3,TRBV7-2,-,CASILGLGRTDTQYF,TGTGCCAGCATCCTTGGACTAGGGAGAACAGATACGCAGTATTTT
-,TRBJ2-1,TRBV14,-,CASSQGHLEQFF,TGTGCCAGCAGCCAAGGACACCTCGAGCAGTTCTTC
-,TRBJ1-2,TRBV29-1,-,CSVEGLYPRGGYTF,TGCAGCGTTGAAGGGTTGTACCCGAGGGGAGGCTACACCTTC
-,TRBJ2-1,TRBV2,-,CASGDMVQFF,TGTGCCAGCGGGGATATGGTACAGTTCTTC
TRBD1,TRBJ1-2,TRBV28,few,CASSPGTGLQPNYGYTF,TGTGCCAGCAGTCCGGGGACAGGACTGCAACCAAACTATGGCTACACCTTC
-,TRBJ1-5,TRBV27,few,CASSPLSRGGQPQHF,TGTGCCAGCAGTCCACTTAGTCGGGGTGGTCAGCCCCAGCATTTT
TRBD1,TRBJ1-1,TRBV5-1,few,CASSLGTANTEAFF,TGCGCCAGCAGCCTAGGGACAGCCAACACTGAAGCTTTCTTT
TRBD1,TRBJ2-2,TRBV28,-,CASNGQGRSGELFF,TGTGCCAGCAACGGACAGGGGCGGTCCGGGGAGCTGTTTTTT
-,TRBJ2-2,TRBV30,-,CAWSVRGAVELFF,TGTGCCTGGAGTGTACGGGGGGCAGTGGAGCTGTTTTTT
TRBD2,TRBJ2-3,TRBV25-1,-,CASKSSGGRTDTQYF,TGTGCCAGCAAGTCTAGCGGGGGACGCACAGATACGCAGTATTTT
-,TRBJ2-4,TRBV7-3,-,CASSPGGAGKNIQYF,TGTGCCAGCAGCCCCGGCGGGGCAGGCAAAAACATTCAGTACTTC
-,TRBJ2-5,TRBV11-2,-,CASSITGARTQYF,TGTGCCAGCAGCATAACGGGAGCCCGGACCCAGTACTTC
-,TRBJ1-4,TRBV18,few,CASSPTDGEKLFF,TGTGCCAGCTCACCAACGGACGGGGAAAAACTGTTTTTT
-,TRBJ2-5,TRBV4-2,-,CASSSGEIQETQYF,TGTGCCAGCAGCTCGGGGGAGATTCAAGAGACCCAGTACTTC
TRBD1,TRBJ1-1,TRBV30,-,CAWSVGDRRAEAFF,TGTGCCTGGAGTGTCGGGGACAGACGGGCTGAAGCTTTCTTT
-,TRBJ2-7,TRBV6-5,few,CASKFGGGAGEQYF,TGTGCCAGCAAGTTTGGTGGGGGGGCCGGCGAGCAGTACTTC
TRBD2,TRBJ2-1,TRBV7-2,few,CASSPRGGRGNEQFF,TGTGCCAGCAGCCCGCGGGGGGGCCGGGGCAATGAGCAGTTCTTC
-,TRBJ2-7,TRBV23-1,few,CASSPSRSPYEQYF,TGCGCCAGCAGTCCCTCCCGAAGCCCCTACGAGCAGTACTTC
-,TRBJ2-5,TRBV4-2,-,CASSQDPLAHETQYF,TGTGCCAGCAGCCAAGATCCCCTAGCACACGAGACCCAGTACTTC
-,TRBJ1-2,TRBV15,-,CATSRAMGGYTF,TGTGCCACCAGCAGAGCTATGGGGGGCTACACCTTC
TRBD1,TRBJ2-7,TRBV5-1,-,CASSLRQGTYEQYF,TGCGCCAGCAGCTTGCGACAGGGAACCTACGAGCAGTACTTC
TRBD2,TRBJ2-1,TRBV7-9,-,CASSFSGDNEQFF,TGTGCCAGCAGCTTTAGCGGGGACAATGAGCAGTTCTTC
-,TRBJ2-3,TRBV12-5,-,CASGLGDTQYF,TGTGCTAGTGGCCTGGGGGATACGCAGTATTTT
TRBD2,TRBJ2-3,TRBV5-6,-,CASSLASSGDTQYF,TGTGCCAGCAGCTTGGCGTCTAGCGGGGATACGCAGTATTTT
TRBD2,TRBJ2-3,TRBV6-6,-,CASRPLAGGFTDTQYF,TGTGCCAGCCGTCCATTGGCGGGGGGGTTCACAGATACGCAGTATTTT
-,TRBJ2-6,TRBV29-1,-,CSAPTGSSGANVLTF,TGCAGCGCCCCGACAGGAAGCTCTGGGGCCAACGTCCTGACTTTC
-,TRBJ2-6,TRBV11-2,few,CASSLGFSGANVLTF,TGTGCCAGCAGCCTTGGGTTCTCTGGGGCCAACGTCCTGACTTTC
-,TRBJ2-6,TRBV5-1,-,CASSVIGSGANVLTF,TGCGCCAGCAGCGTCATAGGCTCTGGGGCCAACGTCCTGACTTTC
-,TRBJ2-1,TRBV29-1,few,CSVEGYGSYNEQFF,TGCAGCGTTGAAGGGTATGGCTCCTACAATGAGCAGTTCTTC
-,TRBJ2-2,TRBV7-2,few,CASSQGGLPELFF,TGTGCCAGCAGCCAAGGCGGCCTACCTGAGCTGTTTTTT
-,TRBJ2-7,TRBV6-5,-,CASSYDRSYEQYF,TGTGCCAGCAGTTACGACCGCTCCTACGAGCAGTACTTC
-,TRBJ2-1,TRBV4-3,medium-sized,CASSQYRASEQFF,TGCGCCAGCAGCCAATACAGGGCATCGGAGCAGTTCTTC
-,TRBJ2-7,TRBV29-1,-,CSVMLAYEQYF,TGCAGCGTTATGCTGGCTTACGAGCAGTACTTC
TRBD1,TRBJ1-2,TRBV29-1,-,CSVGRQGLYGYTF,TGCAGCGTCGGTCGACAGGGGCTCTATGGCTACACCTTC
-,TRBJ2-3,TRBV10-3,-,CAISDAVTSTDTQYF,TGTGCCATCAGTGACGCGGTGACCAGCACAGATACGCAGTATTTT
-,TRBJ2-7,TRBV4-1,-,CASSQEYLSYEQYF,TGCGCCAGCAGCCAAGAGTATCTCTCCTACGAGCAGTACTTC
-,TRBJ1-2,TRBV7-9,-,CASSLYEGYTF,TGTGCCAGCAGCTTATATGAGGGCTACACCTTC
TRBD1,TRBJ1-1,TRBV30,-,CAWNGQGANTEAFF,TGTGCTTGGAATGGGCAGGGGGCGAACACTGAAGCTTTCTTT
TRBD1,TRBJ1-5,TRBV19,-,CASSTGTGNNQPQHF,TGTGCCAGTTCCACCGGGACAGGGAACAATCAGCCCCAGCATTTT
-,TRBJ2-1,TRBV29-1,few,CSDGFEQFF,TGCAGCGACGGGTTTGAGCAGTTCTTC